The clone carrying this TCR beta chain came up a few times. This may be a read error, as it is one base from a much larger clone. These data come from a study of blood T cells in healthy people across ages. Turning to the study itself: About one barcoded beta molecule per two T cells was the capture yield of template switching.

This CDR3 spans 15 amino acids. V lost 1 base to trimming and J lost 11 bases, with 20 bases between them. Germline V CDR1 and CDR2: SEHNR, FQNEAQ (reference sequence). Using a J-beta primer mix together with a sample-barcoded 5' primer, a second PCR was run for about 6 to 11 cycles. TCRdb re-analysed the 5' RACE reads in MiXCR, keeping a single row per CDR3 protein. The sample shows around 900,000 distinct CDR3 sequences, about 30% of them seen only once. The sample, around 10 milliliters of peripheral blood, was drawn from each donor. The chain has TRBV7-9 and TRBJ2-5, with D possibly TRBD2 on 6 matching bases. This receptor was taken from an elderly woman in good health. The sequencing input was blood. CDR3 sequence: CASSLGGTALWEQYF. CDR3 in DNA: TGTGCCAGCAGCTTAGGAGGGACTGCACTCTGGGAGCAGTACTTC. Full variable domain (rest looked up from reference TRBV7-9 and TRBJ2-5): DTGVSQNPRHKITKRGQNVTFRCDPISEHNRLYWYRQTLGQGPEFLTYFQNEAQLEKSRLLSDRFSAERPKGSFSTLEIQRTEQGDSAMYLCASSLGGTALWEQYFGPGTRLLVL.